This T cell receptor beta chain was profiled in a study of T cell changes during pregnancy in multiple sclerosis. Worth noting for this clone: The CDR3 ends on some other residue instead of the conserved phenylalanine or tryptophan, so this is likely a read error. No DNA is shown, since the ends of the CDR3 on it are uncertain; the CDR3 is the one TCRdb lists.

The CDR3 is 17 amino acids long, termini counted. Germline V gene lookup returns CDR1 MDHEN and CDR2 SYDVKM. Here immunoSEQ multiplex PCR was the method, and the copy in TCRdb shows in-frame clones only, minus some. The sample lists 100,000 or so clones; 90% to 95% were seen once. The sequencing used peripheral blood, collected in the third trimester of pregnancy. The receptor comes from a female donor with multiple sclerosis, enrolled in a pregnancy study. J is TRBJ1-2 and V is TRBV28; the DNA was not used to check the table's D call, TRBD1. The chain's CDR3 is CASSSLGYKTGRIILTL.